This TCR beta chain was sequenced in a study of blood T cell repertoires in COVID-19 (TCRdb year 2020). Regarding the research as a whole: Collaborator samples came from the United States, Italy and Spain and covered acute and convalescent phases of COVID-19. The material from the prospective study consisted of cDNA or gDNA derived from T cells, B-cell-depleted T cells, or PBMCs. Deeply sampled blood TCRbeta repertoires from subjects exposed to, actively infected with, or recovered from COVID-19 were included in the dataset. The repertoires were released in a freely available public database meant as a resource for research on the immune response to SARS-CoV-2. Samples were obtained from the ongoing ImmuneRACE study (first 160 participants) and from about 1,300 subjects provided by 6 global collaborators. A de-identified subject ID, COVID-19 status, age in years and sex were almost always included in the sample metadata. HLA class I and class II types, where available, came from metadata supplied by the sample provider rather than from assay-based typing.

The CDR3 spans 13 residues, from the cysteine through the phenylalanine. Here the CDR3 DNA is all that survives: 39 bases in frame from base 1. Looking up the germline V gene (reference sequence) yields CDR1 MNHEY and CDR2 SMNVEV. Relative to germline, V is 6 bases shorter and J is 5 bases shorter, with 13 bases between their ends. With respect to this clone: Its binding antigen is unknown. Within one base of it there is no much larger clone, and no base qualities were kept.

The immunoSEQ Assay, a bias-controlled multiplex PCR, was used to amplify TCRbeta CDR3 regions from genomic DNA. Per the original workflow: Within the assay, amplification of reference gene primers was used to estimate how many nucleated cells each sample contained. Sequence reads were collapsed and filtered to measure the absolute abundance of every unique TCRbeta CDR3 rearrangement. For each sample, productive Simpson clonality was calculated as the square root of Simpson's diversity index across productive rearrangements. Held by TCRdb, this immuneACCESS table contains in-frame sequences only and omits some clones. Under half of the omission traces to an unresolved V gene where checked; the cause of the rest is unknown. Clonal size and the V and J genes are those of that table, whereas D and trimming came from the DNA. This sample has fewer than 500,000 clones in its table, and roughly 90% of those were observed once. Roughly 0.97% of the sample lies in the top ten.

General conclusions and limits of the study: The quantity of clinical and demographic metadata differed by source and by participant and was supplied without curation.

Participants in the prospective study were enrolled through a virtual design, were aged roughly 18 to 100 years, and lived in under 25 United States geographic areas. In the prospective study, participants were assigned to cohorts based on the clinical history participants reported in a screening survey and a study questionnaire. In the prospective study, mobile phlebotomists collected whole blood, serum and a nasopharyngeal or oropharyngeal swab from each participant. Over a roughly 2-month period, participants in the prospective study had the option of providing additional blood draws and questionnaires. Blood samples from the prospective study were shipped frozen or at room temperature prior to DNA extraction.

The chain links TRBV27 with TRBJ1-2; TRBD1 might be the D gene, on 5 matching bases. The sample taken for sequencing was PBMCs or T cells enriched from blood (not recorded which). This TCR was sampled from a woman under 40 with acute COVID-19. The DNA reads as follows: TGTGCCAGCAGGGGGCGTTCGGGTTATGGCTACACCTTC. The translation is CASRGRSGYGYTF.